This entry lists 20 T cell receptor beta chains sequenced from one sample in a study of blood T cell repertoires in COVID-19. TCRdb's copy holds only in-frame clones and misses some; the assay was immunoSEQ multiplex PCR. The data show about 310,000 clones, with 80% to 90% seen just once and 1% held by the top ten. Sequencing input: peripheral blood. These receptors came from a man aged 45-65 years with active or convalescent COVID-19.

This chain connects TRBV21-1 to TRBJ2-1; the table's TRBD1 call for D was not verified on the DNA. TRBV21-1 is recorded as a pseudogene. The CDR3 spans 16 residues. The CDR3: CASSKGGTVKYNEQFF. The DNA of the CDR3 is TGTGCCAGCAGCAAAGGAGGGACAGTAAAATACAATGAGCAGTTCTTC.

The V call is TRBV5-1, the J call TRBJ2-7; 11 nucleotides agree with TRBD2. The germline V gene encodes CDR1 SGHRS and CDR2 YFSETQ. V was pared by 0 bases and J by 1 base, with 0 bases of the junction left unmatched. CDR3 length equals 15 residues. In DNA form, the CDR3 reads TGCGCCAGCAGCTTGGCTAGCGGGAGGTCCTACGAGCAGTACTTC. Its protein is CASSLASGRSYEQYF.

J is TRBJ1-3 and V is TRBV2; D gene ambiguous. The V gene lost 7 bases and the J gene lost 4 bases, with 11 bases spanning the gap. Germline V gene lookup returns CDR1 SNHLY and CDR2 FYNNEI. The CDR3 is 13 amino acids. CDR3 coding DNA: TGTGCCAGCATGTTTGCGCAAGGAAACACCATATATTTT. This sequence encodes CASMFAQGNTIYF. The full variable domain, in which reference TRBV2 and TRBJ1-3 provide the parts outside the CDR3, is EPEVTQTPSHQVTQMGQEVILRCVPISNHLYFYWYRQILGQKVEFLVSFYNNEISEKSEIFDDQFSVERPDGSNFTLKIRSTKLEDSAMYFCASMFAQGNTIYFGEGSWLTVV.

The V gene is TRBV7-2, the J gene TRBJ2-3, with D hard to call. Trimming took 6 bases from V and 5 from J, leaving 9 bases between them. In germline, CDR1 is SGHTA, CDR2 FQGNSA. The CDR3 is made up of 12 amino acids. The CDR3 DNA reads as TGTGCCAGCAGGCAGACTGGAGATACGCAGTATTTT. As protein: CASRQTGDTQYF.

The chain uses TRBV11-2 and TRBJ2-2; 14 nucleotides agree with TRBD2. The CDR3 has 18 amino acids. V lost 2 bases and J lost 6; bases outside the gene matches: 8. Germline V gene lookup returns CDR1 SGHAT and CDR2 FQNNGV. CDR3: CASSLRTSGGLYAGELFF. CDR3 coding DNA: TGTGCCAGCAGCTTAAGGACTAGCGGGGGGCTCTACGCCGGGGAGCTGTTTTTT.

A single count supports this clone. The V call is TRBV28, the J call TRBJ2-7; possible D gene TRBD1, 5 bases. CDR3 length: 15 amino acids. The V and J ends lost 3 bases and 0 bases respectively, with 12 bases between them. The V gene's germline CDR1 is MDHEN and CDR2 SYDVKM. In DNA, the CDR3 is TGTGCCAGCAGTTTCTGGGCAGGGTCCTCCTACGAGCAGTACTTC. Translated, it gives CASSFWAGSSYEQYF.

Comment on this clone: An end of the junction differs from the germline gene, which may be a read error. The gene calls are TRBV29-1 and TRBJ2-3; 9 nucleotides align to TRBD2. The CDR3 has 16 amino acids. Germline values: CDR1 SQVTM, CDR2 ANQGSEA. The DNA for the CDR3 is TGCAGCGTTGCCCAGACTAGCGGAGGGGGTACAGCTACGCAGTATTTT. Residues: CSVAQTSGGGTATQYF.

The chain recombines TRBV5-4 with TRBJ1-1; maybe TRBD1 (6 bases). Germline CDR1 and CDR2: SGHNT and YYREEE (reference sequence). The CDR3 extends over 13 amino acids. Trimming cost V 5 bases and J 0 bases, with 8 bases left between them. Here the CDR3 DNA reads TGTGCCAGCAGTCGGACAGTGAACACTGAAGCTTTCTTT. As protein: CASSRTVNTEAFF.

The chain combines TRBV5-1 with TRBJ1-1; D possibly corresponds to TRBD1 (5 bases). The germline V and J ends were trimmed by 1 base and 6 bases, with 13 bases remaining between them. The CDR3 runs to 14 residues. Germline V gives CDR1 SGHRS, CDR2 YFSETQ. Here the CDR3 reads CASSLTDGAAEAFF. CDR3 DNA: TGCGCCAGCAGCTTGACCGATGGGGCGGCTGAAGCTTTCTTT.

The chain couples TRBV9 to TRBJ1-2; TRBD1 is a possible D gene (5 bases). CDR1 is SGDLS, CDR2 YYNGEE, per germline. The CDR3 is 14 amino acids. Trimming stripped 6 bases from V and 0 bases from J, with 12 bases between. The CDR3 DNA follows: TGTGCCAGCACCGACAGAACCTCTAACTATGGCTACACCTTC. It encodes CASTDRTSNYGYTF.

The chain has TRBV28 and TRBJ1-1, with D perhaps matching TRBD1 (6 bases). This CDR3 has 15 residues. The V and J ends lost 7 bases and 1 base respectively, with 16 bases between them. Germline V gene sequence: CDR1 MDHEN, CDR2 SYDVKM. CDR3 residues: CASTSLGGPNTEAFF. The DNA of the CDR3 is TGTGCCAGCACTTCTTTGGGGGGGCCGAACACTGAAGCTTTCTTT.

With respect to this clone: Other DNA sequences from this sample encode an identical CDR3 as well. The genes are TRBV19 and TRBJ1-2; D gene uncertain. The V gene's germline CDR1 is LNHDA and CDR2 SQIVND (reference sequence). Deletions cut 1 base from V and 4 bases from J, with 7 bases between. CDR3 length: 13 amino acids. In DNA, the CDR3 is TGTGCCAGTAGTATAGGGGCGAGCTATGGCTACACCTTC. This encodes CASSIGASYGYTF.

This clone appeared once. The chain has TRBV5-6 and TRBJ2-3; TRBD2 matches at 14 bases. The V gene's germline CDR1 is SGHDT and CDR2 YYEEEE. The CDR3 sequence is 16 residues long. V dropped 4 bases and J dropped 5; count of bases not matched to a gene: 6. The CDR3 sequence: CASSRGLAGVGDTQYF. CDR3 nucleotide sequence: TGTGCCAGCAGCAGGGGACTAGCGGGAGTGGGAGATACGCAGTATTTT.

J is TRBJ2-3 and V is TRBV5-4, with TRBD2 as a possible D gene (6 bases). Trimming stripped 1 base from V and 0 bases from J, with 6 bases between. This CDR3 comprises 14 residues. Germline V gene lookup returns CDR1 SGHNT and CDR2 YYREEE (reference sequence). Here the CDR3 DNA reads TGTGCCAGCAGCTTGCGGGAGAGCACAGATACGCAGTATTTT. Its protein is CASSLRESTDTQYF.

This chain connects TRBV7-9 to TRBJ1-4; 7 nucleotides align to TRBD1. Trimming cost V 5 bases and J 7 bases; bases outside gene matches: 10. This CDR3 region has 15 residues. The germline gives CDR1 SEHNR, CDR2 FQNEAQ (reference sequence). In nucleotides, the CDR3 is TGTGCCAGCAGCGCTGACAGGGTAGTGAGTGAAAAACTGTTTTTT. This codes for CASSADRVVSEKLFF. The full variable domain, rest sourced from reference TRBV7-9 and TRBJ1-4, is DTGVSQNPRHKITKRGQNVTFRCDPISEHNRLYWYRQTLGQGPEFLTYFQNEAQLEKSRLLSDRFSAERPKGSFSTLEIQRTEQGDSAMYLCASSADRVVSEKLFFGSGTQLSVL.

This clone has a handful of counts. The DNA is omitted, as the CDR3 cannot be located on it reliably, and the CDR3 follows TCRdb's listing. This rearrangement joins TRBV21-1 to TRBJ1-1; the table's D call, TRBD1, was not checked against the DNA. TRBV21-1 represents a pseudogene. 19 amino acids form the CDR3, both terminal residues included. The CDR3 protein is CASSKGSGVGQGALTEAFF.

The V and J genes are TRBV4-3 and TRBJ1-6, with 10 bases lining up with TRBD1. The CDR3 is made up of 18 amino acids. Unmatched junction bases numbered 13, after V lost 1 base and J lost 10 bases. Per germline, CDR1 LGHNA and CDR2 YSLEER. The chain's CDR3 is CASSQGPTGGNRGSPLHF. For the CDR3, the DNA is TGCGCCAGCAGCCAAGGCCCGACAGGGGGCAATAGAGGGTCACCCCTCCACTTT.

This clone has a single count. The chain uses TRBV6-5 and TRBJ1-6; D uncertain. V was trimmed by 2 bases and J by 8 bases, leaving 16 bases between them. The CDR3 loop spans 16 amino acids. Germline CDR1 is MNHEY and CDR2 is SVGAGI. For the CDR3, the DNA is TGTGCCAGCAGTTACCGAGGAGGGATCGGCGATTCACCCCTCCACTTT. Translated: CASSYRGGIGDSPLHF.

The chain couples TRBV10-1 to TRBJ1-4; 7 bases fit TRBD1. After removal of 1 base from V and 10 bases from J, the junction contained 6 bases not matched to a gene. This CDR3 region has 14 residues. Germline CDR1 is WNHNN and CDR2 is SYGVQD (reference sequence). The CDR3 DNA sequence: TGCGCCAGCAGTGAGTACGGGACAGCAGGAAAACTGTTTTTT. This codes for CASSEYGTAGKLFF.

The CDR3 loop reads CASGYTGSEGVSTDTQYF. CDR3 nucleotides: TGTGCTAGTGGCTACACCGGTTCCGAAGGGGTAAGCACAGATACGCAGTATTTT. The genes are TRBV12-5 and TRBJ2-3; the D gene is possibly TRBD1 (5 bases). The CDR3 sequence is 18 residues long. Germline V CDR1 and CDR2: LGHNT, FRNRAP. Trimming cost V 6 bases and J 0 bases, with 22 bases left between them.